This T cell receptor beta chain was sequenced during a study of T cell responses to AZD1222 COVID-19 vaccine. Losses at the gene ends were 6 bases for V and 7 bases for J; bases not matched to a gene: 8. CDR3 size: 15 residues. Per germline, CDR1 MNHEY and CDR2 SVGAGI. Data came from immunoSEQ multiplex PCR; TCRdb stores just in-frame clones and leaves some out. Of 46,000 or so clones detected, roughly 80% appear once; the ten largest clones hold roughly 6.6%. A remark on this clone: Antigen unknown.

Broader study findings: Spike-specific TCR breadth rose after two AZD1222 doses, and depth rose as well. CD4 TCRs linked to vaccination spanned spike, dominating at 160-218 and 743-854. Within unmutated variant regions lay the reported targets of nearly half of spike-specific TCRs. Donors, mostly white British, included more females; clonal diversity was possibly underestimated.

The TCR originated in an adult in good health. The specimen was peripheral blood, collected on day 0 of AZD1222 vaccination. The gene calls are TRBV6-5 and TRBJ1-5, with 11 bases aligning to TRBD1. CDR3 loop: CASSGQGAHLQPQHF. Here the CDR3 DNA reads TGTGCCAGCAGCGGACAGGGGGCCCACCTACAGCCCCAGCATTTT.